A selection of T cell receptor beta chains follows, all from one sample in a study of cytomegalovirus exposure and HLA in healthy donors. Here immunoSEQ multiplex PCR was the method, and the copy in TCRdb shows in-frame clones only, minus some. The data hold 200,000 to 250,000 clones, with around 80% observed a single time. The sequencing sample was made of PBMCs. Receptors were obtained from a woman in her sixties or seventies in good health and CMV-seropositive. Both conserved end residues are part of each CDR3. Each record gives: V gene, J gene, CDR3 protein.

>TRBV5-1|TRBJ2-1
CASSSREVQFF
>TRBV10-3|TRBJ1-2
CAISEVEGIGYTF
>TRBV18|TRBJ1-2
CASSRDSKTSYGYTF
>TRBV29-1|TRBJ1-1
CSVLPDQNTEAFF
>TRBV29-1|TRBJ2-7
CSATGTSGSYEQYF
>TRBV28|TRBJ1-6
CASSFGVSQALHF
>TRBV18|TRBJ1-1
CASSPPSRGLNTEAFF
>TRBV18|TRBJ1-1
CASSLLPRRNTEAFF
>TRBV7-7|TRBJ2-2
CASSFGQGTGELFF
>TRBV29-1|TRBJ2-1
CSVRAGGEQFF
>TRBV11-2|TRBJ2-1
CASSRISGPYNEQFF